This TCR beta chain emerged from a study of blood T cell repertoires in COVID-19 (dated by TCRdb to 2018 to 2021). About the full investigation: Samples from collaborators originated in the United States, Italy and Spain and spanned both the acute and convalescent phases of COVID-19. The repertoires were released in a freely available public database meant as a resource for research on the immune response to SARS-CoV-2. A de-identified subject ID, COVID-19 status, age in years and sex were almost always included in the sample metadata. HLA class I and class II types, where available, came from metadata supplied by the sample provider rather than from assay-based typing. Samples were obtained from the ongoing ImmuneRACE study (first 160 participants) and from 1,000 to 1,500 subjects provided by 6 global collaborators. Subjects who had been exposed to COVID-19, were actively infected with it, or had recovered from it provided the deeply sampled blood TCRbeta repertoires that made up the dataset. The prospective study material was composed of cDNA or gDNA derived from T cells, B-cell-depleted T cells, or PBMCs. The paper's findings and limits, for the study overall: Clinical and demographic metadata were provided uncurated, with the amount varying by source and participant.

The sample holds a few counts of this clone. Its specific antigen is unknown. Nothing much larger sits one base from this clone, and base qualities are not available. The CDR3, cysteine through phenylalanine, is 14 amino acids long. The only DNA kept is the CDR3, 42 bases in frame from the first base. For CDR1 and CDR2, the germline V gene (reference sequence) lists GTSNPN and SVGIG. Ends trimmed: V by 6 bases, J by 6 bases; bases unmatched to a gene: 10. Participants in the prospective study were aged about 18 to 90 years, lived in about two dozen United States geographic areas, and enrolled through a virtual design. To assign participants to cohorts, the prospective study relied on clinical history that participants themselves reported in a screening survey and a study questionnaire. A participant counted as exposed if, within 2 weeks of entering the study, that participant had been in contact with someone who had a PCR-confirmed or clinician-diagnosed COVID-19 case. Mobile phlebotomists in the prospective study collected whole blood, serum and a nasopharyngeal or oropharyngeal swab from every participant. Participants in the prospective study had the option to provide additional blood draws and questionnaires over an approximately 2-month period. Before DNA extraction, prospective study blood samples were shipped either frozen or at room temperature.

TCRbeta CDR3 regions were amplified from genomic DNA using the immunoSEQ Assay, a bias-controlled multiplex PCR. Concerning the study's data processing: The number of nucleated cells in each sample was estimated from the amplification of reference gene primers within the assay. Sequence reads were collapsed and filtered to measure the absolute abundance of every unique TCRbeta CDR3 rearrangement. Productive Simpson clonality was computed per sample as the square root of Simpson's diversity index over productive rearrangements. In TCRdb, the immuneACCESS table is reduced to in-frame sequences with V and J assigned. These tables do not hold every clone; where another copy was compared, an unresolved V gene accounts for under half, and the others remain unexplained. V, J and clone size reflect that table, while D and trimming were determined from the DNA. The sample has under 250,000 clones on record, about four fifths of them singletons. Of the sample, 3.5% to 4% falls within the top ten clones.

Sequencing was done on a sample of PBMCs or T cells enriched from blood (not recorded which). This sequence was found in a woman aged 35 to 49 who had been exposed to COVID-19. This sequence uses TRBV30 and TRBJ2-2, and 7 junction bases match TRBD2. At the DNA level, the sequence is TGTGCCTGCCAACGCGGGGGTATAGCCGGGGAGCTGTTTTTT. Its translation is CACQRGGIAGELFF. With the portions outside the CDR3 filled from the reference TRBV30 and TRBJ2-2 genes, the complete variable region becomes SQTIHQWPATLVQPVGSPLSLECTVEGTSNPNLYWYRQAAGRGLQLLFYSVGIGQISSEVPQNLSASRPQDRQFILSSKKLLLSDSGFYLCACQRGGIAGELFFGEGSRLTVL.